The TCR beta chain described here comes from a study of cytomegalovirus exposure and HLA in healthy donors. The PCR made use of 60 Vbeta and 13 Jbeta primers. Produced via immunoSEQ multiplex PCR; TCRdb's table is partial and in-frame only. The top ten hold 1.5% to 2% of the sample, which has 110,000 to 150,000 clones, less than 10% seen once. Germline-derived CDR1 and CDR2 are MGHDK and SYGVNS. With V trimmed by 4 bases and J by 5 bases, 6 bases remained unmatched. The CDR3 totals 14 residues. This clone has a handful of counts. The chain employs TRBV25-1 and TRBJ2-5, with 8 nucleotides matching TRBD1. Sequenced material: PBMCs. This TCR was recovered from a male donor in good health and CMV-seronegative. The chain's CDR3 is CASSVGTGLETQYF. The CDR3 DNA reads TGTGCCAGCAGTGTTGGGACAGGCTTGGAGACCCAGTACTTC.